The following is a TCR beta chain sequence with its context. Its target is not known. These data belong to a study of early T cells in non-severe SARS-CoV-2 infection. The germline V gene has CDR1 MDHEN and CDR2 SYDVKM. The length of the CDR3 is 14 residues. Trimming took off 8 bases at V and 5 bases at J, with 16 bases between the two ends. Findings of the study overall: Missing private and CD4 specificities, VDJdb matching favored anti-spike CD8 responses.

Separate cDNA molecules each had unique molecular identifiers attached to them. One entry per CDR3 protein results from TCRdb running MiXCR on the 5' RACE reads. The sample holds 60,000 to 75,000 distinct CDR3 sequences; about an eighth are singletons and the top ten take roughly 5.7%. This sequence was found in an adult who was a healthcare worker with PCR-confirmed SARS-CoV-2 infection or an uninfected control (not recorded which). Sample: whole blood, taken at baseline. V gene TRBV28 combines with J gene TRBJ1-5, with D maybe TRBD1 (5 bases). The DNA for the CDR3 is TGTGCCAGCCGCGCGGGGACTGGACATCAGCCCCAGCATTTT. Protein: CASRAGTGHQPQHF.